The next 14 T cell receptor beta chains were all read from a single sample in a study of cytomegalovirus exposure and HLA in healthy donors. The PCR had 60 Vbeta and 13 Jbeta primers. Clones were sequenced by immunoSEQ multiplex PCR, and TCRdb holds only the in-frame ones, with some missing. Among fewer than 250,000 clones listed, over 80% were seen once. Sequenced input: PBMCs. These receptors all come from a man in his thirties or forties in good health and CMV-seronegative.

The V gene is TRBV30, the J gene TRBJ1-4; D gene unclear. The CDR3 totals 15 residues. Deletions cut 2 bases from V and 8 bases from J, with 18 bases between. Per the germline V gene, CDR1 is GTSNPN and CDR2 is SVGIG (reference sequence). Here the CDR3 DNA reads TGTGCCTGGAGTCTCACCCCGCCGGGTAGAGAAAAACTGTTTTTT. It translates to CAWSLTPPGREKLFF.

This clone was counted a single time. The chain recombines TRBV6-5 with TRBJ2-1, with D perhaps matching TRBD1 (6 bases). This CDR3 has 13 residues. Trimming pared 0 bases from V and 7 bases from J, leaving 7 bases between. Germline V gene sequence: CDR1 MNHEY, CDR2 SVGAGI. CDR3 in amino acids: CASSYSGANEQFF. The CDR3 DNA is TGTGCCAGCAGTTACTCGGGGGCGAATGAGCAGTTCTTC.

V and J are TRBV6-5 and TRBJ1-1, with D possibly being TRBD1 (6 bases). The CDR3 has 13 residues. With 6 bases removed from V and 1 base from J, the gap between germline ends came to 9 bases. Germline V gene lookup returns CDR1 MNHEY and CDR2 SVGAGI. This CDR3 reads CASRLQGNTEAFF. For the CDR3, the DNA is TGTGCCAGCAGACTACAGGGGAACACTGAAGCTTTCTTT.

This rearrangement joins TRBV5-1 to TRBJ2-1; 9 bases map to TRBD2. The V gene end was trimmed by 1 base and the J gene end by 5 bases; junction bases not matched to a gene: 7. The CDR3 covers 16 residues. Germline CDR1 and CDR2: SGHRS and YFSETQ. The CDR3 region has the DNA TGCGCCAGCAGCTTGCGGCTAGCGGGGAGTAACAATGAGCAGTTCTTC. It specifies CASSLRLAGSNNEQFF.

The genes are TRBV29-1 and TRBJ1-6; D possibly corresponds to TRBD1 (6 bases). CDR3 length: 13 residues. V was shortened by 7 bases and J by 10 bases, with 17 bases between the two germline ends. Germline V lookup: CDR1 SQVTM, CDR2 ANQGSEA. CDR3 loop: CSGRTGPGSPLHF. For the CDR3, the DNA is TGCAGCGGCCGAACAGGGCCCGGGTCACCCCTCCACTTT.

The rearrangement uses TRBV28 and TRBJ2-3; maybe TRBD2 (7 bases). The CDR3 is made up of 15 amino acids. V was shortened by 4 bases and J by 0 bases, with 11 bases between the two germline ends. Looked up from germline, CDR1 is MDHEN and CDR2 is SYDVKM. CDR3 in DNA: TGTGCCAGCAGTTATGCGGGGGCTAGCACAGATACGCAGTATTTT. It encodes CASSYAGASTDTQYF.

This chain joins TRBV6-1 and TRBJ2-5, with D unresolved. Germline V gene sequence: CDR1 MNHNS, CDR2 SASEGT. V lost 4 bases and J 0 bases, leaving 6 bases between the germline ends. The CDR3 sequence is 13 residues long. The CDR3: CASSVRYQETQYF. The CDR3 region has the DNA TGTGCCAGCAGTGTCCGGTACCAAGAGACCCAGTACTTC.

This chain joins TRBV27 and TRBJ1-6; perhaps TRBD1 as D (5 bases). V was cut by 2 bases and J by 9 bases, with 17 bases left in between. Germline V gene sequence: CDR1 MNHEY, CDR2 SMNVEV (reference sequence). The CDR3 has 16 amino acids. The CDR3: CASSLIYAGPGSPLHF. CDR3 sequence (DNA): TGTGCCAGCAGTTTAATCTATGCGGGGCCTGGTTCACCCCTCCACTTT.

This clone was observed once. The CDR3 DNA follows: TGTGCCAGCAGCTTATCGACAGGTCCCAATCAGCCCCAGCATTTT. Its translation: CASSLSTGPNQPQHF. The chain has TRBV7-6 and TRBJ1-5; perhaps TRBD1 as D (6 bases). The CDR3 spans 15 residues. Trimming stripped 2 bases from V and 3 bases from J, with 11 bases between. Germline V gene lookup returns CDR1 SGHVS and CDR2 FNYEAQ.

The CDR3 reads CASSQKGTGGSDTQYF. CDR3 DNA sequence: TGTGCCAGCAGCCAAAAAGGGACAGGGGGCTCAGATACGCAGTATTTT. The chain has TRBV5-4 and TRBJ2-3, with 12 bases identical to TRBD1. Germline CDR1 reads SGHNT; CDR2 reads YYREEE (reference sequence). V lost 4 bases, J lost 4 bases, and 7 bases stayed unmatched. The CDR3 contains 16 residues.

This clone was detected once. The chain recombines TRBV2 with TRBJ2-1; no definite D call. The CDR3 has 13 amino acids. CDR1 and CDR2 from the germline V gene are SNHLY and FYNNEI. Deletions cut 3 bases from V and 6 bases from J, with 9 bases between. CDR3 nucleotide sequence: TGTGCCAGCAGTGATCAGTTATTCAATGAGCAGTTCTTC. Residues: CASSDQLFNEQFF.

V gene TRBV5-1 combines with J gene TRBJ2-5; maybe TRBD2 (6 bases). Trimming pared 3 bases from V and 5 bases from J, leaving 23 bases between. Germline V lookup: CDR1 SGHRS, CDR2 YFSETQ. This CDR3 comprises 17 residues. The CDR3, as DNA: TGCGCCAGCAGCTACAACAGACGGCTCGGACGGGGGGAGACCCAGTACTTC. Amino acids: CASSYNRRLGRGETQYF.

The CDR3 spells CASSRGSAAGEKLFF. For the CDR3, the DNA is TGTGCCAGCAGCCGCGGGTCCGCCGCCGGTGAAAAACTGTTTTTT. The V and J genes are TRBV6-5 and TRBJ1-4; D call uncertain. Trimming removed 6 bases from V and 7 bases from J, with 18 bases in between. Looked up from germline, CDR1 is MNHEY and CDR2 is SVGAGI. The CDR3 covers 15 residues.

In its sample, this clone was seen many times. The chain carries TRBV23-1 and TRBJ2-5, with 11 bases that match TRBD2. TRBV23-1 is marked as an open reading frame, function uncertain. The junction had 8 bases not matched to a gene; V was cut back by 4 bases and J by 1 base. The CDR3 covers 17 residues. The CDR3 DNA reads as TGCGCCAGCAGTCGGACTAGCGGGCATATTTTCCAAGAGACCCAGTACTTC. Its translation: CASSRTSGHIFQETQYF.